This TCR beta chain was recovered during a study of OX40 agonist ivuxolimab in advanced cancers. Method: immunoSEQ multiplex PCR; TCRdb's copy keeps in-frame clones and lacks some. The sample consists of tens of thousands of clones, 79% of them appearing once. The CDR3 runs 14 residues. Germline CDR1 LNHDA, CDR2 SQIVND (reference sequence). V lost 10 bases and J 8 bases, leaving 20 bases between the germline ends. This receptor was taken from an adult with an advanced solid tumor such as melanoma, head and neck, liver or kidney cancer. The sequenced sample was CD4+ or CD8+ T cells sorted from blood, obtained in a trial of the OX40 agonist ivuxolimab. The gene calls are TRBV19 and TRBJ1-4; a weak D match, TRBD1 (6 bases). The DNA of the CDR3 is TGTGCCACGAACCACCGAAGGACAGACGAAAAACTGTTTTTT. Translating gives CATNHRRTDEKLFF.